These 27 T cell receptor beta chains originate from one sample sequenced in a study of blood T cells in healthy people across ages. Combining a sample-barcoded 5' primer with a J-beta primer mix, a second PCR ran for roughly 7 to 12 cycles. TCRdb called the 5' RACE reads again in MiXCR, with one record for every CDR3 protein. Of about 580,000 distinct CDR3 sequences listed, roughly 48% were seen once; the top ten hold about 22%. The sequencing input was blood. These receptors originate from an elderly man in good health.

This clonotype was found a few times. The chain combines TRBV25-1 with TRBJ2-7, with D perhaps matching TRBD1 (6 bases). CDR1 and CDR2 (germline): MGHDK, SYGVNS. V was shortened by 0 bases and J by 0 bases, with 12 bases between the two germline ends. This CDR3 region has 16 residues. CDR3 protein: CASSEYGTGSSYEQYF. CDR3 nucleotide sequence: TGTGCCAGCAGTGAATACGGAACAGGGAGCTCCTACGAGCAGTACTTC.

This chain's CDR3 is CASSRGQNGYTF. For the CDR3, the DNA is TGTGCCAGCAGCCGGGGACAGAATGGCTACACCTTC. The gene calls are TRBV3-1 and TRBJ1-2, with 7 bases matching TRBD1. The CDR3 sequence is 12 residues long. Trimming at V came to 4 bases and at J to 6 bases, leaving 2 bases not matched to a gene. The V gene's germline CDR1 is LGHDT and CDR2 YNNKEL (reference sequence).

This clonotype appeared a few times. CDR3: CSASHNTGALRGYTF. CDR3 DNA: TGCAGTGCCTCACACAATACGGGGGCCCTGAGGGGCTACACCTTC. The chain carries TRBV20-1 and TRBJ1-2, with D possibly TRBD1 on 6 matching bases. The CDR3 is made up of 15 amino acids. Trimming took 6 bases from V and 8 from J, leaving 25 bases between them. Germline CDR1 is DFQATT and CDR2 is SNEGSKA (reference sequence).

This chain uses TRBV10-3 with TRBJ2-5; D ambiguous. Trimming removed 0 bases from V and 4 bases from J, with 15 bases in between. The CDR3 covers 16 residues. Germline CDR1 ENHRY, CDR2 SYGVKD. DNA of the CDR3: TGTGCCATCAGTGAGTCGATCCCGAGCGATGCAGAGACCCAGTACTTC. This encodes CAISESIPSDAETQYF.

The chain combines TRBV29-1 with TRBJ2-3; 8 positions agree with TRBD1. The CDR3 sequence is 15 residues long. CDR1 is SQVTM and CDR2 is ANQGSEA in the germline V gene. With V trimmed by 6 bases and J by 3 bases, 11 bases remained unmatched. The chain's CDR3 is CSVCPSGGLTDTQYF. In nucleotides, the CDR3 is TGCAGCGTGTGTCCCTCAGGGGGCTTGACAGATACGCAGTATTTT.

At least ten counts were recorded for this clonotype. The chain couples TRBV7-3 to TRBJ2-1, with 11 bases lining up with TRBD2. Germline CDR1 SGHTA, CDR2 FQGTGA. This CDR3 is built from 15 residues. J was trimmed by 3 bases and V by 6 bases; bases with no gene match: 4. CDR3 DNA sequence: TGTGCCAGCAGTTCCGGACTAGCGGGCTACAATGAGCAGTTCTTC. Its translation is CASSSGLAGYNEQFF.

J is TRBJ1-5 and V is TRBV7-2; TRBD1 might be the D (5 bases). This CDR3 is 16 amino acids long. Trimming left V 4 bases short and J 3 bases short, with 16 bases between. Germline loops: CDR1 SGHTA, CDR2 FQGNSA. The CDR3 DNA follows: TGTGCCAGCAGCTCCTGGGGGGGGACTCCCAATCAGCCCCAGCATTTT. It codes for CASSSWGGTPNQPQHF.

The sample holds a few counts of this clonotype. The V gene is TRBV24-1, the J gene TRBJ2-1, with TRBD2 as a possible D gene (5 bases). The CDR3 is made up of 16 amino acids. Between the trimmed V and J ends, which lost 4 bases and 5 bases, there was a span of 17 bases. Germline values: CDR1 KGHDR, CDR2 SFDVKD. DNA of the CDR3: TGTGCCACCAGTGACCCGGACTGGGGTACCGACAATGAGCAGTTCTTC. As protein: CATSDPDWGTDNEQFF.

This clonotype was observed a few times. The chain carries TRBV4-3 and TRBJ2-7; D remains ambiguous. This CDR3 has 13 residues. Deletions cut 1 base from V and 3 bases from J, with 7 bases between. CDR1 LGHNA and CDR2 YSLEER come from the germline V gene. This CDR3 is CASSQGADYEQYF. The CDR3 DNA reads as TGCGCCAGCAGCCAAGGGGCAGACTACGAGCAGTACTTC.

This clonotype was counted a single time. This chain links TRBV24-1 with TRBJ2-1, with no clear D. CDR1 KGHDR and CDR2 SFDVKD come from the germline V gene. CDR3 size: 16 residues. V lost 4 bases and J lost 4, with 16 bases in between. CDR3: CATSDSGPIGYNEQFF. DNA of the CDR3: TGTGCCACCAGTGACTCCGGGCCTATTGGATACAATGAGCAGTTCTTC.

The chain combines TRBV7-2 with TRBJ2-7, with a weak D call TRBD2 (5 bases). The CDR3 covers 13 residues. Germline V CDR1 and CDR2: SGHTA, FQGNSA. V lost 2 bases and J 7 bases, leaving 12 bases between the germline ends. In nucleotides, the CDR3 is TGTGCCAGCAGCTTAAACCCAAGAGGGGAGCAGTACTTC. Residues: CASSLNPRGEQYF.

This chain connects TRBV7-2 to TRBJ1-1; no clear D. The CDR3 is 16 residues long. The V end was cut by 1 base, the J end by 10 bases, with 22 bases between. Germline V gene sequence: CDR1 SGHTA, CDR2 FQGNSA. CDR3 in amino acids: CASSLEPGRANSRAFF. Written as DNA, the CDR3 is TGTGCCAGCAGCTTAGAACCGGGGAGGGCCAACTCCCGAGCTTTCTTT.

V usage is TRBV10-3 and J usage is TRBJ2-3, with D unclear. Between the trimmed V and J ends, which lost 10 bases and 0 bases, there was a span of 14 bases. Germline V gene sequence: CDR1 ENHRY, CDR2 SYGVKD. This CDR3 contains 14 residues. The CDR3 reads CANQYDLSTDTQYF. In DNA form, the CDR3 reads TGTGCCAACCAGTATGACCTTAGCACAGATACGCAGTATTTT.

V gene TRBV5-1 combines with J gene TRBJ2-7, with D unclear. V lost 1 base and J 0 bases, leaving 14 bases between the germline ends. In germline, CDR1 is SGHRS, CDR2 YFSETQ. The CDR3 consists of 16 residues. The CDR3 DNA sequence: TGCGCCAGCAGCTTGAACGCGGCCACCAACTCCTACGAGCAGTACTTC. Encoded protein: CASSLNAATNSYEQYF.

This clonotype occurred many times. At one end the junction does not follow the germline gene, possibly because of a read error. V is TRBV12-3 or TRBV12-4 and J is TRBJ2-5; D uncertain. The CDR3 totals 13 residues. The CDR3 bases are TGCGCCAGCAGCCTGGGGATCCAAGAGACCCAGTACTTC. Amino acid sequence: CASSLGIQETQYF.

The chain joins TRBV7-9 to TRBJ2-7, with 11 bases aligning to TRBD2. Trimming removed 5 bases from V and 4 bases from J; junction bases left unmatched: 4. This CDR3 contains 14 residues. Looked up from germline, CDR1 is SEHNR and CDR2 is FQNEAQ (reference sequence). The CDR3 DNA follows: TGTGCCAGCAGCGCTAGCGGGAGGTTATACGAGCAGTACTTC. Translation gives CASSASGRLYEQYF.

The gene calls are TRBV7-2 and TRBJ1-3; possible D gene TRBD1, 5 bases. The CDR3 is made up of 17 amino acids. V was pared by 1 base and J by 0 bases, with 13 bases between. The germline V gene encodes CDR1 SGHTA and CDR2 FQGNSA. CDR3 region: CASSLGVGLTSGNTIYF. CDR3 nucleotide sequence: TGTGCCAGCAGCTTAGGTGTGGGGCTGACCTCTGGAAACACCATATATTTT.

Regarding this clonotype: A much larger clone sits a single nucleotide away, making a read error possible. The rearrangement links TRBV6-5 to TRBJ1-4, with a weak D call TRBD1 (6 bases). V lost 10 bases to trimming and J lost 8 bases, with 23 bases between them. The germline gives CDR1 MNHEY, CDR2 SVGAGI. This CDR3 region has 15 residues. The CDR3 DNA reads as TGTGCCAACAGCTCCGACAGGCTGCATGGGGAAAAACTGTTTTTT. The encoded protein is CANSSDRLHGEKLFF.

This sequence joins TRBV2 and TRBJ1-1; D unresolved. This CDR3 has 12 residues. V was trimmed by 6 bases and J by 4 bases, leaving 9 bases between them. Germline CDR1 and CDR2: SNHLY and FYNNEI. The CDR3 nucleotides are TGTGCCAGCAGGGTGTCCGCCACTGAAGCTTTCTTT. It encodes CASRVSATEAFF.

The sample holds one count of this clonotype. The chain joins TRBV30 to TRBJ1-4, with D perhaps matching TRBD1 (5 bases). V dropped 0 bases and J dropped 0 bases, with 5 bases sitting between them. The CDR3 is 14 residues long. The germline V gene has CDR1 GTSNPN and CDR2 SVGIG (reference sequence). In nucleotides, the CDR3 is TGTGCCTGGAGTGTACAGGCAACTAATGAAAAACTGTTTTTT. Its protein product is CAWSVQATNEKLFF.

The sample holds a few counts of this clonotype. The chain combines TRBV20-1 with TRBJ2-3; 12 bases align to TRBD2. With V trimmed by 7 bases and J by 5 bases, 4 bases remained unmatched. The CDR3 length is 13 residues. Germline V CDR1 and CDR2: DFQATT, SNEGSKA (reference sequence). CDR3 sequence (DNA): TGCAGTGTGACGACTAGCGGGAGAGATACGCAGTATTTT. Protein product: CSVTTSGRDTQYF.

The chain is built from TRBV4-3 and TRBJ2-1, with a possible D match to TRBD2 (5 bases). Germline V lookup: CDR1 LGHNA, CDR2 YSLEER. CDR3 length: 15 amino acids. V was clipped by 0 bases and J by 7 bases, with 13 bases between them. The CDR3 coding sequence is TGCGCCAGCAGCCAAGATACCGCGGGTTGGAATGAGCAGTTCTTC. Protein sequence: CASSQDTAGWNEQFF.

The chain joins TRBV20-1 to TRBJ2-3; a weak D match, TRBD1 (5 bases). The CDR3 extends over 13 amino acids. V dropped 3 bases and J dropped 6 bases, with 13 bases sitting between them. CDR1 is DFQATT and CDR2 is SNEGSKA in the germline V gene (reference sequence). CDR3 nucleotide sequence: TGCAGTGCTAGTCCCGACAGAAGTGATACGCAGTATTTT. It codes for CSASPDRSDTQYF.

Remarks on this clonotype: This may stem from a read error, because a much larger clone lies one nucleotide away. CDR3 sequence (DNA): TGTGCCGGCAGCTTACTGCCGGGGGGCTCCTACAATGAGCAGTTCTTC. Translated, it gives CAGSLLPGGSYNEQFF. V gene TRBV7-2 combines with J gene TRBJ2-1, with 7 bases matching TRBD2. Germline assignment: CDR1 SGHTA and CDR2 FQGNSA. This CDR3 has 16 residues.

This clonotype was seen a few times. The rearrangement links TRBV11-2 to TRBJ2-1; 10 bases fit TRBD2. V lost 3 bases to trimming and J lost 10 bases; unmatched junction nucleotides: 9. The CDR3 loop spans 15 amino acids. The germline V gene encodes CDR1 SGHAT and CDR2 FQNNGV. CDR3 DNA: TGTGCCAGCAGCTTCTTCAGCGGGGGGGCATTAGAGCAGTTCTTC. Its translation is CASSFFSGGALEQFF.

V usage is TRBV5-6 and J usage is TRBJ2-1; 10 nucleotides match TRBD1. The germline V gene encodes CDR1 SGHDT and CDR2 YYEEEE. V lost 4 bases and J lost 8; bases outside the gene matches: 9. This CDR3 spans 15 amino acids. The CDR3 reads CASSAGTGAVYEQFF. The CDR3 DNA reads TGTGCCAGCAGCGCCGGGACAGGGGCGGTCTATGAGCAGTTCTTC.

The rearrangement links TRBV7-9 to TRBJ2-5, with TRBD2 identical over 16 bases. There are 17 residues in the CDR3. The germline V gene has CDR1 SEHNR and CDR2 FQNEAQ (reference sequence). Germline trimming cut 5 bases from V and 4 bases from J; bases unmatched to any gene: 7. The CDR3, as DNA: TGTGCCAGCAGCCTTGGGACTAGCGGGAGGGCCAGAGAGACCCAGTACTTC. It codes for CASSLGTSGRARETQYF.